The rows below give T cell receptor beta chains drawn from one sample of a study of T cell responses to AZD1222 COVID-19 vaccine. The method was immunoSEQ multiplex PCR; TCRdb's version includes in-frame clones alone and lacks a portion of them. The repertoire holds 120,000 or so clones, with 70% to 90% as singletons. Source: peripheral blood, taken on day 0 of AZD1222 vaccination. These receptors were obtained from an adult in good health. The CDR3 runs from the conserved cysteine through the conserved F or W. A D gene is named only where the DNA matches it firmly. A row's size may be missing; if present it is once, few, many or a size class.

clone size	V gene	J gene	D gene	CDR3 protein	CDR3 DNA
.	TRBV25-1	TRBJ2-3	TRBD2	CASSAGLDADTQYF	TGTGCCAGCAGTGCGGGACTAGACGCAGATACGCAGTATTTT
.	TRBV11-2	TRBJ2-7	TRBD2	CASSLNAGLANSYEQYF	TGTGCCAGCAGCTTAAATGCAGGACTAGCAAACTCCTACGAGCAGTACTTC
.	TRBV5-6	TRBJ1-1	.	CASSRGGIPEAFF	TGTGCCAGCAGCCGGGGAGGGATCCCTGAAGCTTTCTTT
.	TRBV19	TRBJ1-1	.	CASSMDGSVEAFF	TGTGCCAGTAGTATGGACGGTTCGGTTGAAGCTTTCTTT
.	TRBV7-7	TRBJ2-7	.	CASSLDGGEQYF	TGTGCTAGCAGCTTGGACGGTGGCGAGCAGTACTTC
.	TRBV3-1/TRBV3-2	TRBJ2-5	.	CASSQETQYF	TGTGCCAGCAGCCAAGAGACCCAGTACTTC
.	TRBV6-5	TRBJ2-7	.	CASTRGVVGEQYF	TGTGCCAGCACCCGAGGGGTCGTTGGGGAGCAGTACTTC
.	TRBV11-1	TRBJ2-7	TRBD1	CASSPDRAYEQYF	TGTGCCAGCAGCCCGGACAGGGCCTACGAGCAGTACTTC
.	TRBV7-2	TRBJ2-3	TRBD2	CASSLVEGGSQTGDTQYF	TGTGCCAGCAGCTTAGTCGAGGGAGGGAGTCAAACCGGAGATACGCAGTATTTT
.	TRBV5-1	TRBJ2-3	TRBD2	CASSTGLAGVRIDTQYF	TGCGCCAGCAGCACGGGACTAGCGGGGGTCAGGATAGATACGCAGTATTTT
medium-sized	TRBV4-3	TRBJ1-3	.	CASSPNGGFGNTIYF	TGCGCCAGCAGCCCCAACGGGGGCTTTGGAAACACCATATATTTT
.	TRBV3-1/TRBV3-2	TRBJ1-2	.	CASSQVDTGYTF	TGTGCCAGCAGCCAAGTGGACACTGGCTACACCTTC
.	TRBV28	TRBJ1-5	TRBD1	CASSSGFDREDQHF	TGTGCCAGCAGTTCAGGCTTTGACAGGGAAGATCAGCATTTT
few	TRBV27	TRBJ1-5	TRBD1	CASSLLGQGEQPQHF	TGTGCCAGCAGTCTCCTCGGACAGGGGGAACAGCCCCAGCATTTT
.	TRBV7-2	TRBJ2-4	TRBD2	CASRTGTSGVNIQYF	TGTGCCAGCAGGACCGGGACTAGCGGGGTAAACATTCAGTACTTC
.	TRBV6-4	TRBJ2-2	.	CASSDYANTGELFF	TGTGCCAGCAGTGACTACGCGAACACCGGGGAGCTGTTTTTT
once	TRBV29-1	TRBJ2-5	.	CSVRGGTETQYF	TGCAGCGTTCGGGGCGGAACGGAGACCCAGTACTTC
.	TRBV27	TRBJ2-4	.	CASMEGALAKNIQYF	TGTGCCAGCATGGAAGGGGCCCTAGCCAAAAACATTCAGTACTTC
.	TRBV19	TRBJ1-2	.	CASSIGRGLDYGYTF	TGTGCCAGTAGTATAGGACGGGGGCTTGACTATGGCTACACCTTC
.	TRBV7-3	TRBJ2-1	TRBD2	CASSLGSGRLDEQFF	TGTGCCAGCAGCTTAGGGAGCGGGAGGCTTGATGAGCAGTTCTTC
.	TRBV20-1	TRBJ2-3	TRBD2	CSASSPSPRGGTTDTQYF	TGCAGTGCTAGTTCCCCCTCGCCGCGGGGGGGAACCACAGATACGCAGTATTTT
.	TRBV21-1	TRBJ2-5	.	CASSKGKRGPLGETQYF	TGTGCCAGCAGCAAAGGGAAGCGGGGGCCACTTGGGGAGACCCAGTACTTC
.	TRBV28	TRBJ1-2	.	CASSSTGSYGYTF	TGTGCCAGCAGTTCCACGGGTAGCTATGGCTACACCTTC
once	TRBV21-1	TRBJ1-5	.	CASSKGGWIRGSNQPQHF	TGTGCCAGCAGCAAAGGCGGGTGGATAAGGGGGAGCAATCAGCCCCAGCATTTT
.	TRBV18	TRBJ1-1	.	CASSGDTEAFF	TGTGCCAGCTCGGGGGACACTGAAGCTTTCTTT
.	TRBV27	TRBJ2-7	TRBD1	CASSSAPGTGDEQYF	TGTGCCAGCAGTTCGGCACCCGGGACAGGTGACGAGCAGTACTTC
.	TRBV21-1	TRBJ2-1	.	CASRRGGLNEQFF	TGTGCCAGCCGGCGGGGGGGCCTCAATGAGCAGTTCTTC
.	TRBV24-1	TRBJ2-2	.	CATGRGPGELFF	TGTGCCACCGGGCGGGGGCCCGGGGAGCTGTTTTTT
.	TRBV29-1	TRBJ1-4	TRBD1	CSVNAGTGDEKLFF	TGCAGCGTTAACGCCGGGACAGGGGATGAAAAACTGTTTTTT
.	TRBV19	TRBJ1-3	.	CASRHFPGNTIYF	TGTGCCAGCCGACACTTTCCTGGAAACACCATATATTTT
.	TRBV5-1	TRBJ2-1	TRBD2	CARQVTRLAGAGEQFF	TGCGCCAGGCAGGTGACTCGACTAGCGGGAGCGGGTGAGCAGTTCTTC
few	TRBV19	TRBJ2-7	.	CASSHILQDEQYF	TGTGCCAGTAGTCACATCTTGCAGGACGAGCAGTACTTC
.	TRBV24-1	TRBJ1-2	.	CATSDRHFGYTF	TGTGCCACCAGTGACAGACATTTCGGCTACACCTTC
once	TRBV6-2/TRBV6-3	TRBJ2-1	.	CASSYSRRNGDNEQFF	TGTGCCAGCAGTTACTCTAGGCGGAATGGAGACAATGAGCAGTTCTTC
once	TRBV5-4	TRBJ2-2	TRBD2	CASSQGLALNTGELFF	TGTGCCAGCAGCCAAGGACTAGCCCTGAACACCGGGGAGCTGTTTTTT
.	TRBV30	TRBJ1-5	.	CAWSVDNGQPQHF	TGTGCCTGGAGTGTTGATAATGGTCAGCCCCAGCATTTT
.	TRBV11-3	TRBJ1-4	TRBD1	CASSLGGRIGTGPDLLFF	TGTGCCAGCAGCTTAGGAGGAAGAATCGGGACAGGGCCCGACCTACTGTTTTTT
.	TRBV6-1	TRBJ1-3	.	CASSVYWDGRADTIYF	TGTGCCAGCAGTGTTTATTGGGACGGTCGGGCGGACACCATATATTTT
.	TRBV7-2	TRBJ2-1	.	CASSFKGNNEQFF	TGTGCCAGCAGCTTTAAGGGGAACAATGAGCAGTTCTTC
once	TRBV12-3/TRBV12-4	TRBJ1-2	.	CASSLPGRGYTF	TGTGCCAGCAGCTTACCCGGGCGTGGCTACACCTTC
.	TRBV3-1/TRBV3-2	TRBJ2-2	.	CASTFQGHTGELFF	TGTGCCAGCACCTTTCAGGGGCACACCGGGGAGCTGTTTTTT